A single sample is the source of the 21 T cell receptor beta chains below, sequenced in a study of blood T cell repertoires in COVID-19. Assay used: immunoSEQ multiplex PCR; TCRdb lists only in-frame clones, some missing. Among 45,000 to 60,000 clones, about 82% were seen once, and the ten largest hold 12%. The sequencing sample was made of peripheral blood. Receptors were obtained from a man between 65 and 79 years old with active COVID-19.

The chain links TRBV24-1 to TRBJ2-1; TRBD1 matches at 7 bases. Germline V gene sequence: CDR1 KGHDR, CDR2 SFDVKD. After removal of 3 bases from V and 0 bases from J, the junction contained 4 bases not matched to a gene. The CDR3 contains 16 residues. CDR3 nucleotide sequence: TGTGCCACCAGTGATCAGACAGGGAGCTCCTACAATGAGCAGTTCTTC. As protein: CATSDQTGSSYNEQFF.

This chain joins TRBV2 and TRBJ1-5; D ambiguous. Germline CDR1 reads SNHLY; CDR2 reads FYNNEI. The CDR3 is 13 amino acids. With 7 bases removed from V and 7 bases from J, the gap between germline ends came to 14 bases. This CDR3 reads CASNERGNQPQHF. DNA for the CDR3: TGTGCCAGCAATGAGCGGGGAAACCAGCCCCAGCATTTT. The entire variable domain, with the rest obtained from reference TRBV2 and TRBJ1-5, is as follows: EPEVTQTPSHQVTQMGQEVILRCVPISNHLYFYWYRQILGQKVEFLVSFYNNEISEKSEIFDDQFSVERPDGSNFTLKIRSTKLEDSAMYFCASNERGNQPQHFGDGTRLSIL.

The chain has TRBV12-5 and TRBJ1-1, with D possibly matching TRBD1 (5 bases). The germline V gene encodes CDR1 LGHNT and CDR2 FRNRAP. Trimming stripped 2 bases from V and 6 bases from J, with 13 bases between. CDR3 size: 14 residues. The CDR3 spells CASGLNPGGPEAFF. The CDR3 region has the DNA TGTGCTAGTGGTTTGAACCCGGGGGGTCCTGAAGCTTTCTTT. Based on the CDR3 plus reference TRBV12-5 and TRBJ1-1, the full variable domain is DARVTQTPRHKVTEMGQEVTMRCQPILGHNTVFWYRQTMMQGLELLAYFRNRAPLDDSGMPKDRFSAEMPDATLATLKIQPSEPRDSAVYFCASGLNPGGPEAFFGQGTRLTVV.

The chain links TRBV9 to TRBJ2-2; weak D call: TRBD1 (6 bases). CDR3 length: 16 amino acids. Trimming removed 4 bases at V and 6 bases at J, with 19 bases between. CDR1 is SGDLS, CDR2 YYNGEE, per germline. The CDR3 spells CASSPPRGTGPGELFF. CDR3 bases: TGTGCCAGCAGCCCTCCCAGGGGCACAGGGCCCGGGGAGCTGTTTTTT.

The J gene is TRBJ1-2, the V gene TRBV12-5, with D tentatively TRBD1 (5 bases). The V gene lost 2 bases and the J gene lost 0 bases, with 7 bases spanning the gap. The length of the CDR3 is 14 residues. From germline, CDR1 is LGHNT and CDR2 FRNRAP. CDR3 coding DNA: TGTGCTAGTGGTTTGTTGACAGCTAACTATGGCTACACCTTC. This encodes CASGLLTANYGYTF.

The chain joins TRBV30 to TRBJ2-2; possibly TRBD2 for D (5 bases). This CDR3 has 13 residues. Per germline, CDR1 GTSNPN and CDR2 SVGIG (reference sequence). The V end was cut by 2 bases, the J end by 5 bases, with 9 bases between. CDR3 nucleotide sequence: TGTGCCTGGAGTTCCACTAGGACCGGGGAGCTGTTTTTT. It codes for CAWSSTRTGELFF.

The chain carries TRBV29-1 and TRBJ1-2; D is undetermined. The CDR3 extends over 9 amino acids. V gave up 5 bases and J gave up 8 bases, with 6 bases separating them. The V gene's germline CDR1 is SQVTM and CDR2 ANQGSEA. The CDR3 DNA reads as TGCAGCGTTCTGGAGGGCTACACCTTC. Its protein is CSVLEGYTF.

The V call is TRBV5-6, the J call TRBJ1-1; D not certain. Deletions cut 0 bases from V and 4 bases from J, with 13 bases between. This CDR3 is built from 15 residues. CDR1 and CDR2 (germline): SGHDT, YYEEEE. This CDR3 is CASSLGEALGTEAFF. Written as DNA, the CDR3 is TGTGCCAGCAGCTTGGGAGAGGCCCTGGGCACTGAAGCTTTCTTT.

About this clone itself: A read error may account for a junction end that differs from germline. CDR3 DNA: TGTGCCATTAGTGATAGTTACGAGCAGTACTTC. Translation gives CAISDSYEQYF. The chain joins TRBV10-3 to TRBJ2-7, with D hard to call. The germline V gene has CDR1 ENHRY and CDR2 SYGVKD. CDR3 length: 11 amino acids.

J is TRBJ1-1 and V is TRBV6-2 or TRBV6-3; no clear D. The CDR3 contains 14 residues. V shed 0 bases and J shed 4 bases, with 9 bases lying between them. The V gene's germline CDR1 is MNHEY and CDR2 SVGEGT. Here the CDR3 DNA reads TGTGCCAGCAGTTACTCTGGGCAGTTCACTGAAGCTTTCTTT. This translates into CASSYSGQFTEAFF.

The chain combines TRBV28 with TRBJ1-1, with 7 bases lining up with TRBD1. The germline CDR1 and CDR2 sequences are MDHEN and SYDVKM. The trim removed 5 bases at V and 4 bases at J, leaving 7 bases unmatched. The CDR3 loop spans 14 amino acids. The CDR3 bases are TGTGCCAGCAGTCCAAACAGGGGCTCCACTGAAGCTTTCTTT. It yields the protein CASSPNRGSTEAFF.

The J gene is TRBJ2-1, the V gene TRBV19; TRBD2 is a possible D gene (5 bases). V was cut by 10 bases and J by 3 bases, with 16 bases left in between. Germline-derived CDR1 and CDR2 are LNHDA and SQIVND (reference sequence). The CDR3 consists of 14 residues. The CDR3 region is CATTLAGSYNEQFF. The CDR3 region has the DNA TGTGCCACCACGCTCGCGGGTAGCTACAATGAGCAGTTCTTC.

This chain links TRBV2 with TRBJ2-3, with TRBD2 matching 11 bases. The germline CDR1 and CDR2 sequences are SNHLY and FYNNEI. The trim removed 2 bases at V and 4 bases at J, leaving 11 bases unmatched. This CDR3 region has 18 residues. The CDR3 nucleotides are TGTGCCAGCAGTGAATCCCTAGCGGGGGGCCTAGGGTCAGATACGCAGTATTTT. Amino acid sequence: CASSESLAGGLGSDTQYF.

Only one count was recorded for this clone. This chain uses TRBV5-1 with TRBJ2-7; 10 nucleotides line up with TRBD2. The CDR3 totals 16 residues. Trimming took 4 bases from V and 1 from J; bases not matched to a gene: 8. In germline, CDR1 is SGHRS, CDR2 YFSETQ. The CDR3 spells CASSKIAGGPSYEQYF. CDR3 in DNA: TGCGCCAGCAGCAAAATAGCGGGGGGCCCTTCCTACGAGCAGTACTTC.

This clone came up once. The chain carries TRBV24-1 and TRBJ1-5, with TRBD1 matching over 8 bases. Looked up from germline, CDR1 is KGHDR and CDR2 is SFDVKD. V lost 5 bases to trimming and J lost 5 bases; unmatched junction nucleotides: 7. This CDR3 has 15 amino acids. The CDR3: CATSGGQGDDQPQHF. The CDR3 nucleotides are TGTGCCACCAGTGGAGGACAGGGTGATGATCAGCCCCAGCATTTT.

This rearrangement joins TRBV6-6 to TRBJ2-1; D ambiguous. V was clipped by 6 bases and J by 3 bases, with 12 bases between them. CDR1 MNHNY and CDR2 SVGAGI come from the germline V gene (reference sequence). The CDR3 has 14 amino acids. The CDR3 nucleotides read TGTGCCAGCAGATCCCCAGGAAACTACAATGAGCAGTTCTTC. This translates into CASRSPGNYNEQFF.

The chain has TRBV6-5 and TRBJ2-3; D perhaps matches TRBD2 (7 bases). Trimming took off 5 bases at V and 3 bases at J, with 12 bases between the two ends. Germline lookup yields CDR1 MNHEY and CDR2 SVGAGI. The CDR3 extends over 14 amino acids. The CDR3 region is CASSRGGVTDTQYF. DNA of the CDR3: TGTGCCAGCAGTAGGGGGGGCGTAACAGATACGCAGTATTTT.

The chain joins TRBV7-9 to TRBJ1-1; 8 bases match TRBD1. Trimming at V came to 7 bases and at J to 4 bases, leaving 14 bases not matched to a gene. The germline V gene encodes CDR1 SEHNR and CDR2 FQNEAQ (reference sequence). This CDR3 spans 16 amino acids. Here the CDR3 DNA reads TGTGCCAGCACCAAACCAAAGTGGGGGACAGGCACTGAAGCTTTCTTT. This translates into CASTKPKWGTGTEAFF. Drawing the rest from reference TRBV7-9 and TRBJ1-1, the complete variable domain is DTGVSQNPRHKITKRGQNVTFRCDPISEHNRLYWYRQTLGQGPEFLTYFQNEAQLEKSRLLSDRFSAERPKGSFSTLEIQRTEQGDSAMYLCASTKPKWGTGTEAFFGQGTRLTVV.

V and J are TRBV5-1 and TRBJ1-6; D may be TRBD1 (6 bases). The V gene's germline CDR1 is SGHRS and CDR2 YFSETQ. V lost 0 bases and J lost 5, with 12 bases in between. The CDR3 runs 16 residues. CDR3 residues: CASSLGSGADNSPLHF. Written as DNA, the CDR3 is TGCGCCAGCAGCTTGGGATCAGGGGCTGATAATTCACCCCTCCACTTT.

This clone was counted a few times. J is TRBJ2-3 and V is TRBV9; 14 bases match TRBD2. The junction had 10 bases not matched to a gene; V was cut back by 2 bases and J by 5 bases. Germline V gene lookup returns CDR1 SGDLS and CDR2 YYNGEE. The CDR3 is made up of 18 amino acids. The CDR3 nucleotides read TGTGCCAGCAGCGTGCCCAGACTAGCGGGGGGGCGTATAGATACGCAGTATTTT. Amino acid sequence: CASSVPRLAGGRIDTQYF.

The chain couples TRBV20-1 to TRBJ1-1; D perhaps matches TRBD1 (5 bases). Trimming took 3 bases from V and 1 from J, leaving 9 bases between them. The V gene's germline CDR1 is DFQATT and CDR2 SNEGSKA (reference sequence). The CDR3 has 13 amino acids. CDR3 nucleotides: TGCAGTGCTAGTACAGGACCGAACACTGAAGCTTTCTTT. Encoded protein: CSASTGPNTEAFF.